This T cell receptor beta chain was obtained from a study of OX40 agonist ivuxolimab in advanced cancers. This clone has a single count. Produced via immunoSEQ multiplex PCR; TCRdb's table is partial and in-frame only. Counted here are some 100,000 clones, around 91% occurring once; the ten biggest clones make up roughly 0.17%. The germline CDR1 and CDR2 sequences are MDHEN and SYDVKM. Unmatched junction bases numbered 9, after V lost 3 bases and J lost 6 bases. The CDR3 contains 15 residues. The sequences come from CD4+ or CD8+ T cells sorted from blood, collected in a trial of the OX40 agonist ivuxolimab. This clonotype was sampled from an adult with an advanced solid tumor such as melanoma, head and neck, liver or kidney cancer. The chain combines TRBV28 with TRBJ2-7, with 9 nucleotides matching TRBD1. In DNA, the CDR3 is TGTGCCAGCAGTTTTAACAGGGGGCTGAATATCGAGCAGTACTTC. This sequence encodes CASSFNRGLNIEQYF.